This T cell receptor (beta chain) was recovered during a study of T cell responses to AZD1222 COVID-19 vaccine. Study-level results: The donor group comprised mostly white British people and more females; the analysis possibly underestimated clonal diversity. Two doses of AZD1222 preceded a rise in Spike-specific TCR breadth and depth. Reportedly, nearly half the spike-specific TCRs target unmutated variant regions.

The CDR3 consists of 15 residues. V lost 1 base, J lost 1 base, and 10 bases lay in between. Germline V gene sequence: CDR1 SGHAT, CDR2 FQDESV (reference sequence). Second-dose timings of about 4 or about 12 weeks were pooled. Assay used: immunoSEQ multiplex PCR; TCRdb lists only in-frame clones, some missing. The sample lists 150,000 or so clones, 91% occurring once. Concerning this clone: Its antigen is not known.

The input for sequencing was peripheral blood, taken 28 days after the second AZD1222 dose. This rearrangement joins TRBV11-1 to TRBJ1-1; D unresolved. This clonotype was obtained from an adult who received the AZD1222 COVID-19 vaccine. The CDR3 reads CASSLVGRGNTEAFF. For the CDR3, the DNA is TGTGCCAGCAGCTTAGTAGGACGGGGGAACACTGAAGCTTTCTTT.